This T cell receptor beta chain was sequenced for a study of shared clonotypes between healthy human individuals (dated by TCRdb to about 2020). Broadly, across the study: The cohort included three men and a couple of women between 18 and 49 years of age. For each donor, three plates each were used for CD4 naive and CD4 memory, two plates were used for CD8 naive, and one plate was used for CD8 memory. The study deeply sequenced blood TCR repertoires of five healthy adults to estimate repertoire size and the extent of clonotype sharing between individuals. Libraries were prepared and TCR repertoires were sequenced by different laboratories using diverse techniques, in order to increase sequencing depth and limit assay-specific biases. Per donor, leukapheresis produced somewhere between about 0.85 and 8.9 billion PBMCs. Overall study outcomes, separate from this receptor: Larger estimated clonotype richness was generally found for naive subsets than for memory subsets. Pairwise subsampling led to the expectation that sequencing depth would affect the degree of clonotype sharing among donors. Across a handful of donors, roughly 5.1% of naive CD4, 3% to 4% of naive CD8, about 2% of memory CD4, and approximately 0.4% of memory CD8 clonotypes were shared. Rarefaction of sorted-subset datasets indicated incomplete sequencing despite the large sequencing depth. Because the study included a small number of donors, the genetic and exposure-history diversity represented was limited. Sampling was restricted to blood, and TCR repertoires in tissue are likely to differ from TCR repertoires in blood. Compared with non-shared clonotypes, the clonotypes found in all four sorted-subset donors had higher generation probabilities.

With respect to this clone: The antigen it binds to is not known. Base qualities are missing; no much larger clone stands one base away. Other DNA sequences within the sample encode an identical CDR3.

TCR CDR3 regions were amplified from genomic DNA by multiplex PCR using the deep immunoSEQ assay. Genomic DNA extracted from each cell subset was distributed evenly over all wells of several immunoSEQ 96-well plates, and each plate served as one replicate. For sorted subsets, around 200 ng genomic DNA, equal to 30,000 or so T cell genomes, was loaded into each replicate PCR. Purified libraries were quantified with a Qubit 3.0 fluorometer, sized on a Bioanalyzer 2100, and re-quantified with the KAPA Library Quantification kit. Every immunoSEQ 96-well plate was sequenced on a dedicated single-read 150-cycle Illumina NextSeq 550 flow cell. On the authors' methods: Because the immunoSEQ output included only junctional sequences and no quality scores, the filtering could not be the same as the filtering used for full-length reads. Sequences were annotated with PyIR, a Python wrapper for IgBLAST v1.9, and V/J genes and CDR3 were assigned using IMGT germline references. Reads were filtered out if the reads had weak V/J assignments (E-value above 1e-6), no CDR3, stop codons, out-of-frame junctions, or ambiguous translated residues. A V3J clonotype was defined by an identical inferred V gene, J gene, and CDR3 amino acid sequence. The percentage overlap between two repertoires was calculated by dividing the number of shared unique clonotypes by the size of the smaller repertoire. Three approaches were used to assess repertoire richness: RTK rarefaction, the Chao1 estimator, and Recon v2.1 estimates of unobserved clonotypes. Generation probabilities were computed with OLGA for all TCRbeta clonotypes obtained by the gDNA method from a handful of donors. What TCRdb holds here is the immuneACCESS table cut down to in-frame rearrangements. Part of the clones is not present; checked against another copy, under half of the missing clones reflect an unresolved V gene, and the others are unexplained. V and J calls and clone size are copied from that table; D and trimming were computed from the DNA. A total of under 750,000 clones appear in this sample, about two thirds of them only once. Over 1.5% of the sample goes to the ten largest clones.

Healthy HIV-negative adults with no recently reported acute infections or vaccinations were included as donors. Only Caucasian adults living in Nashville, Tennessee, USA were represented among the donors. Magnetic negative selection was used to enrich CD4+ T cells, after which naive cells were positively selected on CD45RA and the negative fraction became the memory subset. After blood collection by leukapheresis, PBMCs were isolated using Ficoll-Histopaque density gradient centrifugation and then cryopreserved in the vapor phase of liquid nitrogen. Analytical flow cytometry was used to check the purity and quantity of every magnetically sorted T cell population. Each sorted fraction had its genomic DNA isolated and then quantified by UV absorbance on a Nanodrop 2000c. Spanning cysteine to phenylalanine, the CDR3 consists of 16 amino acids. Of the read, only the CDR3 DNA is kept; its 48 bases are in frame from base 1. Ends trimmed: V by 3 bases, J by 1 base; bases unmatched to a gene: 5. From the germline V gene, CDR1 is KGHSH and CDR2 is LQKENI.

The rearranged segments are TRBV18 and TRBJ1-1; 10 bases in the junction line up with TRBD1. The clonotype originates from a woman in her thirties in good health. Specimen: memory CD4+ T cells sorted from blood. Taken with the paper, the label for cell subset or site translates to: CD45RA-negative fraction. The DNA is as follows: TGTGCCAGCTCACCCTTGGGACAGGGGACGAACACTGAAGCTTTCTTT. Translated, it reads CASSPLGQGTNTEAFF.